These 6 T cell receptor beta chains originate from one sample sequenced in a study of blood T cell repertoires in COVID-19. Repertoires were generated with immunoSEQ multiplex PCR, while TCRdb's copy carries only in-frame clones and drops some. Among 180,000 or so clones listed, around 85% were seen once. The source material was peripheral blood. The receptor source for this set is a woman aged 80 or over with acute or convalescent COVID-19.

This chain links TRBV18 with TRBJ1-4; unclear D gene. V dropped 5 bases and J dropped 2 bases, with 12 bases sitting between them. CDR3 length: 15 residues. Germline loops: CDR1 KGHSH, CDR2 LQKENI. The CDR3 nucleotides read TGTGCCAGCTCAAGTGCATCACGGACTAATGAAAAACTGTTTTTT. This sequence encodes CASSSASRTNEKLFF.

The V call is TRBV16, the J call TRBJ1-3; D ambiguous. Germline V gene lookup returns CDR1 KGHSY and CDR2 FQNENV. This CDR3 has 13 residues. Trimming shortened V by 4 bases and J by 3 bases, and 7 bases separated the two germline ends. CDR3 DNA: TGTGCCAGCAGCCGACGGGGTGGAAACACCATATATTTT. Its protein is CASSRRGGNTIYF.

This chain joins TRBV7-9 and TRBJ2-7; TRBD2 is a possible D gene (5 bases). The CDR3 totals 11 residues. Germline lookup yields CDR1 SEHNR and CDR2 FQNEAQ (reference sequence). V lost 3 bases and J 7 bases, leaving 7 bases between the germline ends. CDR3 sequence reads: CASSLGEEQYF. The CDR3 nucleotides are TGTGCCAGCAGCTTGGGAGAGGAGCAGTACTTC.

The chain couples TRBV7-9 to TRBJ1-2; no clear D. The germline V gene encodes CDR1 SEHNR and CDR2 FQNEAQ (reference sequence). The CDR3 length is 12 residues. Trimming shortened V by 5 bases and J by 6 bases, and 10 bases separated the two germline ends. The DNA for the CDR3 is TGTGCCAGCAGCCGGGTGGAGGATGGCTACACCTTC. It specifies CASSRVEDGYTF.

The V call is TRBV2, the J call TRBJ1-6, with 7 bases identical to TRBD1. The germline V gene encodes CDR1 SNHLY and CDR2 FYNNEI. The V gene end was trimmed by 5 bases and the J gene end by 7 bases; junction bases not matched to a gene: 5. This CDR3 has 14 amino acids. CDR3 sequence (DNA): TGTGCCAGCAGTAGTGACAGGGCCAATTCACCCCTCCACTTT. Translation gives CASSSDRANSPLHF. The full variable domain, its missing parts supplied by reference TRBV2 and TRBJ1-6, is EPEVTQTPSHQVTQMGQEVILRCVPISNHLYFYWYRQILGQKVEFLVSFYNNEISEKSEIFDDQFSVERPDGSNFTLKIRSTKLEDSAMYFCASSSDRANSPLHFGNGTRLTVT.

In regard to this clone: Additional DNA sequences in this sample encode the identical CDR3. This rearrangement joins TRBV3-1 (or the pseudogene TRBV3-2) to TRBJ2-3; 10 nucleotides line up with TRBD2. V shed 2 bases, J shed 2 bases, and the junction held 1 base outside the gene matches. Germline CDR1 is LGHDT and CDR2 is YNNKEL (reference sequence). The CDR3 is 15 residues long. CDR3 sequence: CASSQTSGDTDTQYF. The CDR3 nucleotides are TGTGCCAGCAGCCAAACTAGCGGGGACACAGATACGCAGTATTTT.